The 5 T cell receptor beta chains below all came from one sample that was sequenced in a study of T cells in Graves' hyperthyroidism and ophthalmopathy. The investigators amplified TCR beta CDR3 regions from RNA transcripts. The HTBI primer set served for first-round RT-PCR of the TCR CDR3. MiXCR was run by TCRdb on the multiplex PCR reads, yielding one entry per CDR3 protein. In the table there are 400,000 to 500,000 distinct CDR3 sequences, roughly an eighth of which are singletons. Specimen: blood. These receptors all stem from a woman aged 18-35 years with Graves' hyperthyroidism.

For this clonotype: This sequence may be a read error, since a much larger clone differs from it by one base. The rearrangement joins TRBV29-1 to TRBJ2-2; a weak D match, TRBD2 (5 bases). CDR1 is SQVTM, CDR2 ANQGSEA, per germline. There are 14 residues in the CDR3. V dropped 3 bases and J dropped 4 bases, with 12 bases sitting between them. CDR3 DNA sequence: TGCAGCGTTGACCGACTACCGGGCACCGGGGAGCTGTTTTTT. Its protein product is CSVDRLPGTGELFF.

This chain uses TRBV7-2 with TRBJ1-5; 9 bases match TRBD1. Germline values: CDR1 SGHTA, CDR2 FQGNSA. V shed 5 bases and J 6 bases; nucleotides not matched to a gene: 8. The CDR3 length is 15 residues. CDR3: CASSRTGAGSQPQHF. The DNA of the CDR3 is TGTGCCAGCAGCCGGACAGGGGCCGGTAGTCAGCCCCAGCATTTT.

The CDR3 coding sequence is TGTGCCAGCAACCAGGGGAATGAAAAACTGTTTTTT. Its protein product is CASNQGNEKLFF. The chain has TRBV11-1 and TRBJ1-4; a possible D gene is TRBD1 (6 bases). V gave up 7 bases and J gave up 5 bases, with 8 bases separating them. Germline values: CDR1 SGHAT, CDR2 FQDESV (reference sequence). The CDR3 contains 12 residues.

This clonotype was observed at least ten times. The rearrangement links TRBV7-9 to TRBJ2-3; no reliable D call. V dropped 2 bases and J dropped 2 bases, with 8 bases sitting between them. From germline, CDR1 is SEHNR and CDR2 FQNEAQ (reference sequence). This CDR3 has 14 amino acids. CDR3 bases: TGTGCCAGCAGCTTACACGTCGACACAGATACGCAGTATTTT. Its protein product is CASSLHVDTDTQYF.

The table lists this clonotype with a few counts. At one of its ends the junction is not consistent with the germline gene, which may arise from a read error. The rearrangement links TRBV12-3 or TRBV12-4 to TRBJ2-7, with 14 bases identical to TRBD2. CDR3 length equals 15 residues. CDR3 amino acids: CASSGTSGSSYEQCF. For the CDR3, the DNA is TGTGCCAGCAGTGGGACTAGCGGGAGCTCCTACGAGCAGTGCTTC.